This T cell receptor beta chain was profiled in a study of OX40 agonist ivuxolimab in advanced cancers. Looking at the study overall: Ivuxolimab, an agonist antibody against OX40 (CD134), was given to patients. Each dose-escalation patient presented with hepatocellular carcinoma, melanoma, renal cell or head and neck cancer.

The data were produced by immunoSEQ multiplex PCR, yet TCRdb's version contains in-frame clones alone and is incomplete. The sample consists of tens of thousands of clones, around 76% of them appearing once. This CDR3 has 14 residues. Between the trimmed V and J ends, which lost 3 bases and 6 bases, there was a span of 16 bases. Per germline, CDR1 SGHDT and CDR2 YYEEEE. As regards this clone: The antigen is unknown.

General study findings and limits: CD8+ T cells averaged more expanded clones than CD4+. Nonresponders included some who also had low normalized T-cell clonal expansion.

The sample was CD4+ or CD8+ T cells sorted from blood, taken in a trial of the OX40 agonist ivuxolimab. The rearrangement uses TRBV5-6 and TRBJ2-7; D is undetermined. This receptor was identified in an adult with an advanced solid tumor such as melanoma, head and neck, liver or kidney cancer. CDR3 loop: CASSSADRAGEQYF. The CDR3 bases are TGTGCCAGCAGCTCGGCCGATAGAGCCGGCGAGCAGTACTTC.